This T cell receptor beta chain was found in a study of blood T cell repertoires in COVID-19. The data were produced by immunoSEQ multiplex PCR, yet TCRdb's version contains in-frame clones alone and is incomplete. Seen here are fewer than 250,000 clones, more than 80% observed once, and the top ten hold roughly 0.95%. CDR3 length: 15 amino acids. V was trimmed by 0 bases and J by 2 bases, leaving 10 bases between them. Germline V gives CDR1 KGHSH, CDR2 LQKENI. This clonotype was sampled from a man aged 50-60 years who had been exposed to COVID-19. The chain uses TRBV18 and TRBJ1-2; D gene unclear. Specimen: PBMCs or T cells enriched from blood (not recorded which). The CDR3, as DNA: TGTGCCAGCTCACCACCAGAGGCCTTCAACTATGGCTACACCTTC. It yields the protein CASSPPEAFNYGYTF. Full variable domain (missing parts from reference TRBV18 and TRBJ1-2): NAGVMQNPRHLVRRRGQEARLRCSPMKGHSHVYWYRQLPEEGLKFMVYLQKENIIDESGMPKERFSAEFPKEGPSILRIQQVVRGDSAAYFCASSPPEAFNYGYTFGSGTRLTVV.